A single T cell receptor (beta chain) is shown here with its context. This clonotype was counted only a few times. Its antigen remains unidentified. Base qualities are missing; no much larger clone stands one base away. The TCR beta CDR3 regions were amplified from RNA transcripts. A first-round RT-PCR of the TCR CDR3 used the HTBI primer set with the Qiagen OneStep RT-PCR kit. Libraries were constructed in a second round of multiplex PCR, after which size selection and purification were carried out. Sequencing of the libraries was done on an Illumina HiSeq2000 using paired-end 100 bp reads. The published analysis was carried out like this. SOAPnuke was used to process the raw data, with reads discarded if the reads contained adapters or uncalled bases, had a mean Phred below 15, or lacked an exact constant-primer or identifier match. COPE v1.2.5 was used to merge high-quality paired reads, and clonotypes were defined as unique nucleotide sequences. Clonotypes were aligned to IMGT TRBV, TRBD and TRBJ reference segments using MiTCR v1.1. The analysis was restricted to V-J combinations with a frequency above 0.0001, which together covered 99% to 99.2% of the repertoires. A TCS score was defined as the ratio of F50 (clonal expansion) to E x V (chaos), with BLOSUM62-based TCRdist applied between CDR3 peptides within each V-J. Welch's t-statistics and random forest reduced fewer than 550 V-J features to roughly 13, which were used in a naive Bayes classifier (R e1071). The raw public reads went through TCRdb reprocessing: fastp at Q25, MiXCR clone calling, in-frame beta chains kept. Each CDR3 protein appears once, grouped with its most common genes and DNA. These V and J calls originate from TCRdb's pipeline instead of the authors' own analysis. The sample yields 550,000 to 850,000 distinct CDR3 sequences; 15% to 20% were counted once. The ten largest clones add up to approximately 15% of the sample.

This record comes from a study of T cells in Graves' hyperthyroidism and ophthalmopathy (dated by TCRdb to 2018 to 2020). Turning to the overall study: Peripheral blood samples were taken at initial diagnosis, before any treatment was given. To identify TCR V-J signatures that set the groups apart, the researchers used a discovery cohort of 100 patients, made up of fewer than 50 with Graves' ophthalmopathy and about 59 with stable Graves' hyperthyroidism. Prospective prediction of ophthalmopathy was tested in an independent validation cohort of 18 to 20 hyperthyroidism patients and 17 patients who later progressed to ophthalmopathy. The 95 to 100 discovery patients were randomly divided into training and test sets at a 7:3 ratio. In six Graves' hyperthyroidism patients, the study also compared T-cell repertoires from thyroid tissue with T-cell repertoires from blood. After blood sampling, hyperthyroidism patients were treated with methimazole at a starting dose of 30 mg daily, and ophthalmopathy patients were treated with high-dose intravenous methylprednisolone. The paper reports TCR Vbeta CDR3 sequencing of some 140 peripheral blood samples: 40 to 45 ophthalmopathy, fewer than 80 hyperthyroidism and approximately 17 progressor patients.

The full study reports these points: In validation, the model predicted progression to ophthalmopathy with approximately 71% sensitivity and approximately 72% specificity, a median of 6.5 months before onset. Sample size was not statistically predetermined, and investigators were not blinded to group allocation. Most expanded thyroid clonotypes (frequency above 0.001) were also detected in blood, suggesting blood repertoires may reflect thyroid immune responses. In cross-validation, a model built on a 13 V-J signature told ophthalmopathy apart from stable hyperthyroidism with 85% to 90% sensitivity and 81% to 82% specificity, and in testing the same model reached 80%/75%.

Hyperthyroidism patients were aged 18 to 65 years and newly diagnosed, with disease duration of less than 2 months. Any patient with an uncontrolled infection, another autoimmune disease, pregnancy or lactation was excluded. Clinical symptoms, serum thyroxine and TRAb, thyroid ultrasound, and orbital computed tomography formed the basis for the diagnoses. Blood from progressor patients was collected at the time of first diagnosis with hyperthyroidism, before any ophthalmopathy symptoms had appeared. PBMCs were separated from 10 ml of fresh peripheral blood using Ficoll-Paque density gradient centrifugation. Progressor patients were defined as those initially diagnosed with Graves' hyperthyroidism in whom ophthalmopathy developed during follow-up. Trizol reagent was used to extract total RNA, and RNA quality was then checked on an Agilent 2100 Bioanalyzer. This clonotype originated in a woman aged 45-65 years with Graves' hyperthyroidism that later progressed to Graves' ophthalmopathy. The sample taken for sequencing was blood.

The nucleotide sequence is given as TGCGCCAGCAGCGGCACGGTCGAGGGCTACACCTTC. This sequence encodes CASSGTVEGYTF. The chain was built from TRBV5-1 and TRBJ1-2; no D segment can be confidently identified. Measured from the cysteine to the phenylalanine, the CDR3 is 12 residues long. The kept DNA is CDR3 alone, 36 bases in frame from the first base. V is pared back by 4 bases and J by 8 bases, with 12 bases lying between the germline termini. CDR1 and CDR2 were assigned from the germline V gene as SGHRS and YFSETQ.